The 27 T cell receptor beta chains presented below share a single source sample, sequenced in a study of cytomegalovirus exposure and HLA in healthy donors. The study ran its PCR with 60 Vbeta and 13 Jbeta primers. Sequencing used immunoSEQ multiplex PCR; TCRdb keeps in-frame clones, though not all of them. The repertoire holds 200,000 to 250,000 clones, with 75% to 80% as singletons. The sequenced sample was PBMCs. These receptors all come from a man younger than 35 in good health and CMV-seronegative.

DNA of the CDR3: TGTGCCAGCAGCTTGATTTCAGGGGCTCCTGGAAACACCATATATTTT. Amino acid sequence: CASSLISGAPGNTIYF. This chain links TRBV5-6 with TRBJ1-3; D possibly corresponds to TRBD1 (6 bases). The CDR3 is made up of 16 amino acids. The germline gives CDR1 SGHDT, CDR2 YYEEEE. The germline V and J ends were trimmed by 1 base and 2 bases, with 13 bases remaining between them.

The V gene is TRBV14, the J gene TRBJ2-5, with D possibly being TRBD1 (5 bases). Trimming pared 4 bases from V and 4 bases from J, leaving 16 bases between. CDR1 is SGHDN, CDR2 FVKESK, per germline. This CDR3 spans 15 amino acids. The CDR3: CASSLFQGDRETQYF. CDR3 bases: TGTGCCAGCAGCCTTTTCCAAGGTGACAGAGAGACCCAGTACTTC.

J is TRBJ2-1 and V is TRBV21-1; the table's D call of TRBD2 was not tested on the DNA. TRBV21-1 is a listed pseudogene. The CDR3 runs 13 residues. The CDR3 DNA is TGTGCCGGTCCGGGGTGCTCCTACAATGAGCAGTTCTTC. Residues: CAGPGCSYNEQFF.

The chain employs TRBV7-3 and TRBJ2-1; 7 nucleotides line up with TRBD2. CDR1 is SGHTA and CDR2 is FQGTGA in the germline V gene. The V segment lost 7 bases and the J segment 9 bases; nucleotides outside the gene matches: 9. CDR3 length: 13 residues. CDR3 sequence (DNA): TGTGCCAGCAACCATTTAGCGGGCTTTGAGCAGTTCTTC. Translating it yields CASNHLAGFEQFF.

The chain joins TRBV25-1 to TRBJ2-2, with 10 bases fitting TRBD2. Trimming took 6 bases from V and 7 from J; bases not matched to a gene: 11. The germline V gene has CDR1 MGHDK and CDR2 SYGVNS. The CDR3 is 16 amino acids. The CDR3 bases are TGTGCCAGCAGCAATTTACAGCGGGGGGGCCGCGGGGAGCTGTTTTTT. Translated, it gives CASSNLQRGGRGELFF.

The rearrangement links TRBV4-1 to TRBJ2-3, with 9 nucleotides matching TRBD1. J gave up 1 base and V 1 base, and 3 bases lay outside the gene matches. CDR1 and CDR2 from the germline V gene are MGHRA and YSYEKL. The CDR3 is made up of 16 amino acids. CDR3 sequence reads: CASSQGQGVGTDTQYF. The CDR3 DNA reads as TGCGCCAGCAGCCAAGGACAGGGGGTGGGCACAGATACGCAGTATTTT.

The CDR3 bases are TGTGCCACCACTCCGACAGGGACGATTGGAAACACCATATATTTT. Translating gives CATTPTGTIGNTIYF. The genes are TRBV10-3 and TRBJ1-3; 7 nucleotides match TRBD1. Germline V lookup: CDR1 ENHRY, CDR2 SYGVKD. Trimming removed 10 bases from V and 3 bases from J; junction bases left unmatched: 12. The CDR3 covers 15 residues.

The CDR3 DNA follows: TGTGCCAGCAGCTTAGTTCTCGGGGATCTTTATTACGAGCAGTACTTC. Protein product: CASSLVLGDLYYEQYF. This chain links TRBV7-8 with TRBJ2-7, with D possibly TRBD2 on 5 matching bases. The CDR3 covers 16 residues. Germline CDR1 SGHVS, CDR2 FQNEAQ. The ends were cut back, 1 base at V and 4 bases at J, with 17 bases in the middle.

This chain connects TRBV7-2 to TRBJ1-2; a weak D match, TRBD1 (5 bases). This CDR3 is 17 amino acids long. V was clipped by 1 base and J by 1 base, with 16 bases between them. Looked up from germline, CDR1 is SGHTA and CDR2 is FQGNSA. DNA of the CDR3: TGTGCCAGCAGCTTAGGGGGGGTAGGCCAACTTAACTATGGCTACACCTTC. As protein: CASSLGGVGQLNYGYTF.

The chain combines TRBV5-1 with TRBJ2-2; 8 positions match TRBD2. Trimming at V came to 4 bases and at J to 5 bases, leaving 4 bases not matched to a gene. This CDR3 comprises 14 residues. CDR1 is SGHRS and CDR2 is YFSETQ in the germline V gene. The CDR3 DNA reads TGCGCCAGCAGCACCGGGACTAGAACCGGGGAGCTGTTTTTT. Translating it yields CASSTGTRTGELFF.

The V gene is TRBV9, the J gene TRBJ1-1, with D uncertain. V lost 0 bases and J lost 8, with 8 bases in between. The CDR3 totals 12 residues. Per germline, CDR1 SGDLS and CDR2 YYNGEE. This CDR3 reads CASSVGRGEAFF. In nucleotides, the CDR3 is TGTGCCAGCAGCGTAGGTCGGGGAGAAGCTTTCTTT.

This clone was seen only once. The chain uses TRBV29-1 and TRBJ1-1; possible D gene TRBD1, 5 bases. This CDR3 contains 13 residues. V lost 0 bases and J lost 10, with 15 bases in between. The V gene's germline CDR1 is SQVTM and CDR2 ANQGSEA. The CDR3 nucleotides read TGCAGCGTTGAAGATCAGGAGGGGCGCGGAGCTTTCTTT. The encoded protein is CSVEDQEGRGAFF.

Remarks on this clone: Different DNA sequences within this sample yield the same CDR3. The genes are TRBV2 and TRBJ1-1; the match to TRBD1 covers 10 bases. This CDR3 has 14 residues. Germline V CDR1 and CDR2: SNHLY, FYNNEI. The V segment lost 5 bases and the J segment 3 bases; nucleotides outside the gene matches: 3. The DNA for the CDR3 is TGTGCCAGCAGTCCGGGACAGGGGTACACTGAAGCTTTCTTT. Encoded protein: CASSPGQGYTEAFF.

The V call is TRBV18, the J call TRBJ2-7, with 7 bases lining up with TRBD1. With V trimmed by 3 bases and J by 0 bases, 8 bases remained unmatched. The CDR3 consists of 16 residues. Germline assignment: CDR1 KGHSH and CDR2 LQKENI. DNA of the CDR3: TGTGCCAGCTCACCCCCTTGGACAGGCCTCTCCTACGAGCAGTACTTC. It translates to CASSPPWTGLSYEQYF. Drawing the rest from reference TRBV18 and TRBJ2-7, the complete variable domain is NAGVMQNPRHLVRRRGQEARLRCSPMKGHSHVYWYRQLPEEGLKFMVYLQKENIIDESGMPKERFSAEFPKEGPSILRIQQVVRGDSAAYFCASSPPWTGLSYEQYFGPGTRLTVT.

The CDR3 here is CAWTRGGGEVDTQYF. CDR3 DNA sequence: TGTGCCTGGACCCGAGGGGGCGGAGAGGTGGATACGCAGTATTTT. The chain has TRBV30 and TRBJ2-3; 7 nucleotides line up with TRBD1. Germline loops: CDR1 GTSNPN, CDR2 SVGIG (reference sequence). Germline trimming cut 4 bases from V and 6 bases from J; bases unmatched to any gene: 13. The CDR3 is 15 amino acids.

This chain uses TRBV9 with TRBJ1-1; D is unresolved. Between the trimmed V and J ends, which lost 0 bases and 1 base, there was a span of 7 bases. The germline gives CDR1 SGDLS, CDR2 YYNGEE. The CDR3 sequence is 14 residues long. The CDR3 nucleotides read TGTGCCAGCAGCGTAGGCAGGCCGAACACTGAAGCTTTCTTT. Its protein is CASSVGRPNTEAFF.

This chain joins TRBV15 and TRBJ1-2, with D perhaps TRBD1 (5 bases). Trimming shortened V by 3 bases and J by 8 bases, and 22 bases separated the two germline ends. This CDR3 region has 16 residues. The germline gives CDR1 LNHNV, CDR2 YYDKDF (reference sequence). CDR3 bases: TGTGCCACCAGCAGTGTACAGGTCCTACCGCCGGGCGGCTACACCTTC. As protein: CATSSVQVLPPGGYTF.

This chain connects TRBV29-1 to TRBJ2-7, with 7 bases that match TRBD2. J gave up 1 base and V 4 bases, and 4 bases lay outside the gene matches. There are 13 residues in the CDR3. Germline CDR1 reads SQVTM; CDR2 reads ANQGSEA. The CDR3 is CSVGGTTSYEQYF. The CDR3 DNA reads TGCAGCGTTGGGGGGACTACTTCCTACGAGCAGTACTTC.

This clone was picked up a small number of times. This rearrangement joins TRBV2 to TRBJ2-2; D not certain. Per the germline V gene, CDR1 is SNHLY and CDR2 is FYNNEI. CDR3 size: 13 residues. With 2 bases removed from V and 4 bases from J, the gap between germline ends came to 5 bases. CDR3 in amino acids: CASSELATGELFF. The DNA of the CDR3 is TGTGCCAGCAGTGAATTGGCCACCGGGGAGCTGTTTTTT.

The CDR3 DNA is TGTGCCAGCAAGGTAAGGGGCGACTACAATGAGCAGTTCTTC. Residues: CASKVRGDYNEQFF. This chain links TRBV5-4 with TRBJ2-1, with a tentative D call TRBD1 (5 bases). The V and J ends lost 6 bases and 3 bases respectively, with 13 bases between them. CDR3 length equals 14 residues. Per the germline V gene, CDR1 is SGHNT and CDR2 is YYREEE (reference sequence).

The gene calls are TRBV7-9 and TRBJ2-3; 8 positions agree with TRBD2. V trimming: 4 bases; J trimming: 0 bases; junction bases outside the gene matches: 9. CDR1 and CDR2 (germline): SEHNR, FQNEAQ (reference sequence). The CDR3 runs to 17 residues. For the CDR3, the DNA is TGTGCCAGCAGCTCTTTGGCGGGGGGCCGAAGCACAGATACGCAGTATTTT. This translates into CASSSLAGGRSTDTQYF. Supplemented by reference TRBV7-9 and TRBJ2-3, the full variable domain reads DTGVSQNPRHKITKRGQNVTFRCDPISEHNRLYWYRQTLGQGPEFLTYFQNEAQLEKSRLLSDRFSAERPKGSFSTLEIQRTEQGDSAMYLCASSSLAGGRSTDTQYFGPGTRLTVL.

V is TRBV11-2 and J is TRBJ2-7; D unclear. CDR1 and CDR2 (germline): SGHAT, FQNNGV. This CDR3 has 13 residues. Trimming pared 0 bases from V and 4 bases from J, leaving 7 bases between. DNA of the CDR3: TGTGCCAGCAGCTTAGAAGAACTATACGAGCAGTACTTC. It encodes CASSLEELYEQYF.

A single count supports this clone. CDR3 residues: CASSPGGLGYTF. DNA for the CDR3: TGTGCCAGCAGCCCGGGGGGTTTAGGCTACACCTTC. The chain recombines TRBV7-2 with TRBJ1-2, with D perhaps matching TRBD1 (5 bases). The CDR3 has 12 amino acids. V was cut by 5 bases and J by 8 bases, with 12 bases left in between. In germline, CDR1 is SGHTA, CDR2 FQGNSA.

The rearrangement uses TRBV5-6 and TRBJ1-4; D is undetermined. Germline V gene lookup returns CDR1 SGHDT and CDR2 YYEEEE. The CDR3 length is 15 residues. The ends were cut back, 3 bases at V and 7 bases at J, with 16 bases in the middle. CDR3 in amino acids: CASSSAGGNIEKLFF. The CDR3 bases are TGTGCCAGCAGCTCCGCAGGAGGAAATATTGAAAAACTGTTTTTT.

The gene calls are TRBV6-1 and TRBJ1-3; TRBD1 aligns across 7 bases. This CDR3 is built from 14 residues. V shed 4 bases, J shed 3 bases, and the junction held 3 bases outside the gene matches. CDR1 and CDR2 from the germline V gene are MNHNS and SASEGT. CDR3 region: CASSVTGVGNTIYF. CDR3 nucleotides: TGTGCCAGCAGTGTTACAGGGGTTGGAAACACCATATATTTT.

This chain connects TRBV9 to TRBJ2-5; D possibly corresponds to TRBD2 (6 bases). CDR1 SGDLS and CDR2 YYNGEE come from the germline V gene. This CDR3 has 14 residues. Trimming cost V 4 bases and J 2 bases, with 12 bases left between them. CDR3 region: CASSTGGRQETQYF. The DNA for the CDR3 is TGTGCCAGCAGCACCGGGGGAAGGCAAGAGACCCAGTACTTC.

V is TRBV5-1 and J is TRBJ2-7; the D gene is possibly TRBD2 (5 bases). Trimming pared 10 bases from V and 9 bases from J, leaving 14 bases between. The germline gives CDR1 SGHRS, CDR2 YFSETQ. The CDR3 length is 10 residues. The CDR3 nucleotides read TGCGCCGGCCTCGGGATCTGGCAGTACTTC. Amino acid sequence: CAGLGIWQYF.